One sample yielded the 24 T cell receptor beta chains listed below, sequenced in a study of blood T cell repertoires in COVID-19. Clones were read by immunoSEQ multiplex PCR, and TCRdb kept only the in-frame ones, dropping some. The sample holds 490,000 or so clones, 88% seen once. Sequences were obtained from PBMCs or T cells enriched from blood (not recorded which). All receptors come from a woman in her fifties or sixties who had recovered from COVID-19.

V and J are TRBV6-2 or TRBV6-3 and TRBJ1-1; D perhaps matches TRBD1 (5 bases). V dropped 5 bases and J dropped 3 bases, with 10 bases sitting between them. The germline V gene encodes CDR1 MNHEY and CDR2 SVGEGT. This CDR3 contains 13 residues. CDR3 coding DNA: TGTGCCAGCAGTAGGGGCATCCACACTGAAGCTTTCTTT. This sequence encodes CASSRGIHTEAFF.

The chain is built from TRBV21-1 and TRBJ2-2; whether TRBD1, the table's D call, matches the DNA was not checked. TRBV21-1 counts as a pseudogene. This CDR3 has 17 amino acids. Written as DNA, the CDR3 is TGTGCCAGCAGCAAAAACCTCACAGGGGGCAACACCGGGGAGCTGTTTTTT. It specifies CASSKNLTGGNTGELFF.

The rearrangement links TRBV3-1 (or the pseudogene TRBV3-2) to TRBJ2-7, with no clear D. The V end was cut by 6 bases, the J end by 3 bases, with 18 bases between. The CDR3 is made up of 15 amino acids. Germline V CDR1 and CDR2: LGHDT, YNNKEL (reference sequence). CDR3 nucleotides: TGTGCCAGCAGGCTCAACACCGCCCTAGACTACGAGCAGTACGTC. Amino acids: CASRLNTALDYEQYV.

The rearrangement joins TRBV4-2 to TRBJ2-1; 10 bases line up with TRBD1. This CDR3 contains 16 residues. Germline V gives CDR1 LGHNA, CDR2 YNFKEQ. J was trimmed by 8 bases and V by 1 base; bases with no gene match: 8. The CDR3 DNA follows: TGTGCCAGCAGCCAAGCGTCCGGACAGGGGGGTGATGAGCAGTTCTTC. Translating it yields CASSQASGQGGDEQFF.

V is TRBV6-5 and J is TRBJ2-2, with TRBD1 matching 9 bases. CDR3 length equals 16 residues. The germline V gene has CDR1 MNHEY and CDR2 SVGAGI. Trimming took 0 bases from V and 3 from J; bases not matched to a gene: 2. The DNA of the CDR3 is TGTGCCAGCAGTTACTCGGGACAGGGATACACCGGGGAGCTGTTTTTT. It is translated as CASSYSGQGYTGELFF.

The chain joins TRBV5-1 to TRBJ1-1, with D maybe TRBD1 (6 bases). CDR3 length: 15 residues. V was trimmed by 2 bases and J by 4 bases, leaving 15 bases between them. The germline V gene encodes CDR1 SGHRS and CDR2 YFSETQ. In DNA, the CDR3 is TGCGCCAGCAGCTTCTTGGGGGGGCGCGGCACTGAAGCTTTCTTT. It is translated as CASSFLGGRGTEAFF.

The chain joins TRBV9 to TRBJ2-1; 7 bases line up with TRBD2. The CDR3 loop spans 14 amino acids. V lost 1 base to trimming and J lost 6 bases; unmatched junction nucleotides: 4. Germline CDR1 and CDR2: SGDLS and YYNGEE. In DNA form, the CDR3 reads TGTGCCAGCAGCGTATTCGGGGGGACCAATGAGCAGTTCTTC. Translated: CASSVFGGTNEQFF.

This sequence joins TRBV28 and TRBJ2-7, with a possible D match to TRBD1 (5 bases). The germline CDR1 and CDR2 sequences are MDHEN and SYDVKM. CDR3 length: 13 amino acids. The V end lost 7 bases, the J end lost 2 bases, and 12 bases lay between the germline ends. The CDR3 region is CASIRIGAYEQYF. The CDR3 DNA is TGTGCCAGCATACGGATAGGGGCCTACGAGCAGTACTTC.

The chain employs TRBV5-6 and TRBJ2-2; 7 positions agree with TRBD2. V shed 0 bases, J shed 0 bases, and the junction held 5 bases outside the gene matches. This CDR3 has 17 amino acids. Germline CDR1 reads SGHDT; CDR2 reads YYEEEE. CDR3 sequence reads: CASSLAGRGANTGELFF. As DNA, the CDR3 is TGTGCCAGCAGCTTGGCCGGACGGGGGGCGAACACCGGGGAGCTGTTTTTT.

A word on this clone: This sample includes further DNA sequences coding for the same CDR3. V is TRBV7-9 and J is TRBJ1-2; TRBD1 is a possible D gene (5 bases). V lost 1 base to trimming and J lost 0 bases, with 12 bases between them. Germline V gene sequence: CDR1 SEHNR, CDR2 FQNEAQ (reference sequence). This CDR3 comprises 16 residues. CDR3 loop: CASSLGPGGANYGYTF. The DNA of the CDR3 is TGTGCCAGCAGCTTAGGGCCCGGGGGAGCTAACTATGGCTACACCTTC.

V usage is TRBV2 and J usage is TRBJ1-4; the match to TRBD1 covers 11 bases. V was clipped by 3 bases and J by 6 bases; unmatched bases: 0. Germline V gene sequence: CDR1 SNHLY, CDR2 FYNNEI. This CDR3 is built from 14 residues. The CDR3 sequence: CASSEDRGHEKLFF. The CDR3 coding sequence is TGTGCCAGCAGTGAGGACAGGGGGCATGAAAAACTGTTTTTT. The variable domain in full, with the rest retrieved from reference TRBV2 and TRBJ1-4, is EPEVTQTPSHQVTQMGQEVILRCVPISNHLYFYWYRQILGQKVEFLVSFYNNEISEKSEIFDDQFSVERPDGSNFTLKIRSTKLEDSAMYFCASSEDRGHEKLFFGSGTQLSVL.

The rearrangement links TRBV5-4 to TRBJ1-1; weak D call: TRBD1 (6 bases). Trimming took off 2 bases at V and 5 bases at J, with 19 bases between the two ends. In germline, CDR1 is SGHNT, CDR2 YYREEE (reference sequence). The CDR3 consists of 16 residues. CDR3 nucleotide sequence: TGTGCCAGCAGCTTAAGGGACACAAACCTAGGAACTGAAGCTTTCTTT. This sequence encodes CASSLRDTNLGTEAFF. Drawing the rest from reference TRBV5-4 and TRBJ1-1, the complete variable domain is ETGVTQSPTHLIKTRGQQVTLRCSSQSGHNTVSWYQQALGQGPQFIFQYYREEENGRGNFPPRFSGLQFPNYSSELNVNALELDDSALYLCASSLRDTNLGTEAFFGQGTRLTVV.

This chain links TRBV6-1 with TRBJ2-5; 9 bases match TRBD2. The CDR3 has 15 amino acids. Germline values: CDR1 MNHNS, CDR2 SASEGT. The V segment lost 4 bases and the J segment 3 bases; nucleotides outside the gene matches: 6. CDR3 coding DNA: TGTGCCAGCAGTGTAGGACTAGCGATGAAAGAGACCCAGTACTTC. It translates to CASSVGLAMKETQYF.

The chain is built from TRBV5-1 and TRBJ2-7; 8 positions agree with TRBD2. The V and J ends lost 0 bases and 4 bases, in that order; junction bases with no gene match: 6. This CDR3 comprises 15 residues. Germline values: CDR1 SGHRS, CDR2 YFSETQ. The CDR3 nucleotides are TGCGCCAGCAGCTTGGAGCTAGCGGGTGGGTACGAGCAGTACTTC. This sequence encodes CASSLELAGGYEQYF.

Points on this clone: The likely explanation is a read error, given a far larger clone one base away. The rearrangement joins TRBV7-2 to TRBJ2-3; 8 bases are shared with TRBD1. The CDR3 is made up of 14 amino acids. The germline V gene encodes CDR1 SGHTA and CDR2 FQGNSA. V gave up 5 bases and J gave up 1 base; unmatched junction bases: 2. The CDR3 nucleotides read TGTGCCAGCAGCCTGGGACAGGGCACAGATACGCAGTATTTT. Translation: CASSLGQGTDTQYF.

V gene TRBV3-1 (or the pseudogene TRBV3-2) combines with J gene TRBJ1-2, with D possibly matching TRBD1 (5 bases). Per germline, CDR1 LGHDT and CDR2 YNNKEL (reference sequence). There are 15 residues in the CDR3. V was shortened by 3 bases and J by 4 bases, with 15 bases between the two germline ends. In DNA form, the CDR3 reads TGTGCCAGCAGCCATTTGGGGGGATCCTCCTATGGCTACACCTTC. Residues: CASSHLGGSSYGYTF.

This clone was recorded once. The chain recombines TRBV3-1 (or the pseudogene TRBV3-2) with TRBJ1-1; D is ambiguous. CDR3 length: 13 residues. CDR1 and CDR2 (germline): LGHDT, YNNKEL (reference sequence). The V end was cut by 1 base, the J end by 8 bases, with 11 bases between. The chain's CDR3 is CASSQVVSGEAFF. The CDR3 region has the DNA TGTGCCAGCAGCCAAGTAGTGTCGGGAGAAGCTTTCTTT.

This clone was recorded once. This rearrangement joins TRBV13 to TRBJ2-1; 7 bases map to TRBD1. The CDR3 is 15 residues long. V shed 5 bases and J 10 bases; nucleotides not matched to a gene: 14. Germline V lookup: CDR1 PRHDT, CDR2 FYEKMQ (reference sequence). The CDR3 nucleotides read TGTGCCAGCAGCCACAACTATGGACAGGTTGAGGAGCAGTTCTTC. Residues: CASSHNYGQVEEQFF.

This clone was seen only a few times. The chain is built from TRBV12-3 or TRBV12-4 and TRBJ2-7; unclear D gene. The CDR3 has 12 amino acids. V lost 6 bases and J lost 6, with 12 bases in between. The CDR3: CASSGGGPEQYF. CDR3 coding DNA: TGTGCCAGCAGCGGCGGCGGCCCCGAGCAGTACTTC.

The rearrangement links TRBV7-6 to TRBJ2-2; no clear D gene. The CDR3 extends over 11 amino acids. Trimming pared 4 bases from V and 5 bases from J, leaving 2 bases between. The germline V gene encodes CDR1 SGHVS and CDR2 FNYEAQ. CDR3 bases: TGTGCCAGCAGCTCTACCGGGGAGCTGTTTTTT. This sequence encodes CASSSTGELFF. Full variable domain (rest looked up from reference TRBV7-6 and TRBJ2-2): GAGVSQSPRYKVTKRGQDVALRCDPISGHVSLYWYRQALGQGPEFLTYFNYEAQQDKSGLPNDRFSAERPEGSISTLTIQRTEQRDSAMYRCASSSTGELFFGEGSRLTVL.

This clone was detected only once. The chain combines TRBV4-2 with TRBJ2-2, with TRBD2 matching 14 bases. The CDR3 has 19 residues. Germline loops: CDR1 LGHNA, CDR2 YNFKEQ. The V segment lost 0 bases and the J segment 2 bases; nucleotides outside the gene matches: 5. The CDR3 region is CASSQEGGTSGGNTGELFF. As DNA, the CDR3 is TGTGCCAGCAGCCAAGAAGGGGGGACTAGCGGGGGAAACACCGGGGAGCTGTTTTTT.

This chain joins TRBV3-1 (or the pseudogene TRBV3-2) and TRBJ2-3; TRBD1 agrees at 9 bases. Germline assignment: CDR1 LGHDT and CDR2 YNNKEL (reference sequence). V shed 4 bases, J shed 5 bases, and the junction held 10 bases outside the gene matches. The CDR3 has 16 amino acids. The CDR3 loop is CASSPWTGEVVDTQYF. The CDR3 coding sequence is TGTGCCAGCAGCCCGTGGACAGGGGAGGTGGTAGATACGCAGTATTTT.

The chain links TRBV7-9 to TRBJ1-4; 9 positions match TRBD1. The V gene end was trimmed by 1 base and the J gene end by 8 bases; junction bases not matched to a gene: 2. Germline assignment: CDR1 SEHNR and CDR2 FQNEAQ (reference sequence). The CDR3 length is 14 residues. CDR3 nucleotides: TGTGCCAGCAGCTTAGGGGGACAGGGAGAAAAACTGTTTTTT. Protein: CASSLGGQGEKLFF.

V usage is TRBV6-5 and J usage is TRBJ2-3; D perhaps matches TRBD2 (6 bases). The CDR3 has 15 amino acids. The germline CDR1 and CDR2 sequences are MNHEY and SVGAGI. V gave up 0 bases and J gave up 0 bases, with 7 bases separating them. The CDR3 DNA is TGTGCCAGCAGTTACTCCGGGACTAGCACAGATACGCAGTATTTT. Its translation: CASSYSGTSTDTQYF.